This T cell receptor (beta chain) was recorded in a study of T cell changes during pregnancy in multiple sclerosis. Sequencing was performed with immunoSEQ multiplex PCR; in TCRdb, only in-frame clones are kept and a portion is missing. The profile shows over 35,000 clones, about 90% of them singletons. Between the trimmed V and J ends, which lost 2 bases and 2 bases, there was a span of 19 bases. CDR3 size: 17 residues. Germline CDR1 MNHEY, CDR2 SMNVEV (reference sequence). The chain recombines TRBV27 with TRBJ2-7; maybe TRBD1 (6 bases). This receptor was identified in a female donor with multiple sclerosis, enrolled in a pregnancy study. Sequencing used CD8+ T cells from peripheral blood mononuclear cells, obtained in the first trimester of pregnancy. CDR3 sequence (DNA): TGTGCCAGCAGTTTACGGCCGGGACAAAAAACCACCTACGAGCAGTACTTC. Its protein is CASSLRPGQKTTYEQYF.